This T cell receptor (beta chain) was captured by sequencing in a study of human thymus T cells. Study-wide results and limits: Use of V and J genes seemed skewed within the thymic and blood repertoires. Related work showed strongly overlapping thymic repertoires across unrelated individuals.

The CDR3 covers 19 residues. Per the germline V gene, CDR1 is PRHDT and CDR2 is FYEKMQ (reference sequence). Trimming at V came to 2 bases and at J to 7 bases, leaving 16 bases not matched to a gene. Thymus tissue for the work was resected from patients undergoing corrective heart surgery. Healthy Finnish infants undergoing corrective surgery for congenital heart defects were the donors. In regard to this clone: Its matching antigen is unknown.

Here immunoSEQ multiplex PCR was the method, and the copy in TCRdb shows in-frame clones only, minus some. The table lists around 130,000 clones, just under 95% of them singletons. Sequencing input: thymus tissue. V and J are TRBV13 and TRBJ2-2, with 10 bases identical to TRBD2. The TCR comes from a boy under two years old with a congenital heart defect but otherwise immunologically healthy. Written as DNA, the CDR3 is TGTGCCAGCAGCTTACGCGGAGCGGGGGGGCCGGAATCCGGCGGGGAGCTGTTTTTT. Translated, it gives CASSLRGAGGPESGGELFF. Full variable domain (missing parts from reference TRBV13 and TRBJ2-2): AAGVIQSPRHLIKEKRETATLKCYPIPRHDTVYWYQQGPGQDPQFLISFYEKMQSDKGSIPDRFSAQQFSDYHSELNMSSLELGDSALYFCASSLRGAGGPESGGELFFGEGSRLTVL.